This is a list of T cell receptor beta chains from one sample in a study of identical twins. Each CDR3 protein gets one entry after TCRdb re-called the 5' RACE reads with MiXCR. The data show hundreds of thousands of distinct CDR3 sequences, 21% seen once. The data were also submitted as part of a second study, on T cells expressing NK-cell markers.

The sequenced sample consisted of PBMCs. These receptors were collected from a woman aged 18-29 years in good health. CDR3s include the opening cysteine and the closing phenylalanine or tryptophan. A D gene is named only where the DNA matches it firmly. Only part of the rows carry a size: once, few, many, or a class if the clone is expanded.

d_call clone_size j_call v_call cdr3_nt cdr3_aa
. . TRBJ2-5 TRBV4-2 TGTGCCAGCAGCCATCAGTCTAGCGTGCTAGAGACCCAGTACTTC CASSHQSSVLETQYF
TRBD1 . TRBJ2-3 TRBV20-1 TGCAGTGCTAGAGGCCAGGGGGCTCCCAGCGTCACAGATACGCAGTATTTT CSARGQGAPSVTDTQYF
TRBD2 . TRBJ2-1 TRBV3-1 TGTGCCAGCCATATAGCGGGGTACAATGAGCAGTTCTTC CASHIAGYNEQFF
. . TRBJ2-7 TRBV20-1 TGCAGTGCTAGAGATTTCCCACCATTAAGGGGGCAGTACTTC CSARDFPPLRGQYF
. . TRBJ2-3 TRBV6-5 TGTGCCAGCAGTTACGTCGGGAGTACAGATACGCAGTATTTT CASSYVGSTDTQYF
TRBD1 . TRBJ1-2 TRBV6-1 TGTGCCAGCAGGAGACAGGGCACCCCCTATGGCTACACCTTC CASRRQGTPYGYTF
. . TRBJ2-2 TRBV7-9 TGTGCCAGCAGCTCCCTGGGGCCCGAGCTGTTTTTT CASSSLGPELFF
. . TRBJ2-7 TRBV12-2 TGTGCAAGTCGCTTCCTGTGGTACTACGAGCAGTACTTC CASRFLWYYEQYF
. . TRBJ2-3 TRBV20-1 TGCAGTGCCTGTGGGGGTTCTAGCACAGATACGCAGTATTTT CSACGGSSTDTQYF
TRBD1 few TRBJ2-2 TRBV29-1 TGCAGCGCCAGGACAGGGACGAACACCGGGGAGCTGTTTTTT CSARTGTNTGELFF
TRBD2 few TRBJ2-5 TRBV20-1 TGCAGTGCTTCCGGGGGGGGTCAAGAGACCCAGTACTTC CSASGGGQETQYF
TRBD1 few TRBJ2-1 TRBV7-6 TGTGCCAGCAGTCCACGAAGCGGCGAGGGACAGTACAATGAGCAGTTCTTC CASSPRSGEGQYNEQFF
. . TRBJ2-7 TRBV7-8 TGTGCCAGCAGCACCCATATCTACGAGCAGTACTTC CASSTHIYEQYF
. . TRBJ2-7 TRBV12-3/TRBV12-4 TGTGCCAGCAGTTTATCTGAGGGAGGCTACGAGCAGTACTTC CASSLSEGGYEQYF
. . TRBJ2-2 TRBV6-2/TRBV6-3 TGTGCCAGCAAACGAATGTCCGGGGAGCTGTTTTTT CASKRMSGELFF
TRBD1 . TRBJ2-3 TRBV9 TGTGCCAGCAGCGCCCGGACAGGGCCAGATACGCAGTATTTT CASSARTGPDTQYF
. many TRBJ2-5 TRBV5-1 TGCGCCAGCAGCTTCGGTAGCTCTTCAAGACGGGAGACCCAGTACTTC CASSFGSSSRRETQYF
TRBD1 few TRBJ1-2 TRBV12-3/TRBV12-4 TGTGCCAGCAGGGAAGAAGGGGGCGCTGAGGGCTACACCTTC CASREEGGAEGYTF
. . TRBJ2-7 TRBV24-1 TGTGCCACCAGCCACAACGAGCAGTACTTC CATSHNEQYF
. many TRBJ2-2 TRBV24-1 TGTGCCACCAGTGGGGGGACCGGGGAGCTGTTTTTT CATSGGTGELFF
TRBD2 many TRBJ2-5 TRBV9 TGTGCCAGCAGCGACAGCCCTAGCGGCGGAGAGACCCAGTACTTC CASSDSPSGGETQYF
TRBD2 many TRBJ2-3 TRBV5-6 TGTGCCAGCAGCTTGGAGCGGGGGGGCGGCACAGATACGCAGTATTTT CASSLERGGGTDTQYF
. . TRBJ2-1 TRBV7-9 TGTGCCAGCAGCGACCGGGACTCCCCTCAGGATGAGCAGTTCTTC CASSDRDSPQDEQFF
TRBD1 . TRBJ2-3 TRBV20-1 TGCAGTGCTTTATCAGGGGGTCGCACAGATACGCAGTATTTT CSALSGGRTDTQYF
. . TRBJ1-1 TRBV19 TGTGCCAGTATCGGCAAAGGACATAACGGCAAGAACACTGAAGCTTTCTTT CASIGKGHNGKNTEAFF
TRBD1 few TRBJ2-7 TRBV9 TGTGCCAGCAGCCTCCGGACAGGGAGTGGAGAGCAGTACTTC CASSLRTGSGEQYF
. . TRBJ1-6 TRBV20-1 TGCAGTGCCAACGAGTGGGCCACGGGCCGAAATTCACCCCTCCACTTT CSANEWATGRNSPLHF
. . TRBJ2-2 TRBV14 TGTGCCAGCAGCCAAGTAGGATCCACCGGGGAGCTGTTTTTT CASSQVGSTGELFF